This note documents a single T cell receptor beta chain sequence. Its specificity is unknown. 13 Jbeta primers and 60 Vbeta primers were used for the PCR. Profiling relied on immunoSEQ multiplex PCR, and the TCRdb table lists in-frame clones only, not all of them. This sample's clone table lists just over 80,000 clones. Per germline, CDR1 SGHRS and CDR2 YFSETQ. The V end was cut by 7 bases, the J end by 1 base, with 17 bases between. The length of the CDR3 is 15 residues. The sample originates from a study of cytomegalovirus exposure and HLA in healthy donors. Study-wide results and limits: The study labeled more than 150 TCR beta chains cytomegalovirus-associated. A later analysis found TCR association rates differed by HLA locus, highest for DRB1 and lowest for HLA-C. Association of about 17,000 TCR beta sequences with HLA alleles was found at 0.05 false discovery rate in a later analysis.

The receptor was derived from a woman aged 25 to 39 in good health and CMV-seronegative. The sequencing input was PBMCs. The chain employs TRBV5-1 and TRBJ1-1, with D maybe TRBD1 (5 bases). The CDR3 protein is CASRPWVDKNTEAFF. The CDR3, as DNA: TGCGCCAGCCGCCCTTGGGTGGACAAGAACACTGAAGCTTTCTTT.